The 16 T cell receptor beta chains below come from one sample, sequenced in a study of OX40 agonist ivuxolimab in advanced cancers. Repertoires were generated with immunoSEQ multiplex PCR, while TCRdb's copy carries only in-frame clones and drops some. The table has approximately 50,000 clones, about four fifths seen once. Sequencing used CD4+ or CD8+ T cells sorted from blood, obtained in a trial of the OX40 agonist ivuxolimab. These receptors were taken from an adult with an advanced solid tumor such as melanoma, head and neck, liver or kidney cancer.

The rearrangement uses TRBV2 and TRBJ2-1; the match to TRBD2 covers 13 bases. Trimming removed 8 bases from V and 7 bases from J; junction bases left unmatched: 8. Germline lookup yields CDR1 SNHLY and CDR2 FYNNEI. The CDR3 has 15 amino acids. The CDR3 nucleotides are TGTGCCAGCGAGGCTGGGACTAGCGGGAATAATGAGCAGTTCTTC. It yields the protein CASEAGTSGNNEQFF.

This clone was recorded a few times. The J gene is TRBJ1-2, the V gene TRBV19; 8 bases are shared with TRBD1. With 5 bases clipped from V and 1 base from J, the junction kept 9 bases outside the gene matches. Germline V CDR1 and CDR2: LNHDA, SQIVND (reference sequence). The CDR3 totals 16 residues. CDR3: CASSPAGGYLNYGYTF. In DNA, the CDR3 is TGTGCCAGTAGTCCCGCAGGGGGCTACCTTAACTATGGCTACACCTTC.

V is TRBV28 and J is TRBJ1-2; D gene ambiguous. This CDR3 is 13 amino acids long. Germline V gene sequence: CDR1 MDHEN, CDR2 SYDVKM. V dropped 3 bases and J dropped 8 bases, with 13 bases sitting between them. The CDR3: CASSFPATEGYTF. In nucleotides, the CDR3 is TGTGCCAGCAGTTTTCCCGCAACCGAGGGCTACACCTTC.

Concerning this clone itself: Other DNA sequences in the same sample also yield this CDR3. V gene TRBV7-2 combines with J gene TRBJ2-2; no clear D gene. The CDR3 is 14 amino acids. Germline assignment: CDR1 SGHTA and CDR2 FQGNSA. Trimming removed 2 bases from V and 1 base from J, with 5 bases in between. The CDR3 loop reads CASSLTGNTGELFF. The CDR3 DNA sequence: TGTGCCAGCAGCTTAACGGGGAACACCGGGGAGCTGTTTTTT.

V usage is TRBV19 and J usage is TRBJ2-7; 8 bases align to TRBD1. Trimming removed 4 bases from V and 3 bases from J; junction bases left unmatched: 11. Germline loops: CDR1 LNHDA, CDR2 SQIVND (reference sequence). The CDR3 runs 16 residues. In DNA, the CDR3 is TGTGCCAGTAGTACCAGGACAGGGAAAGAGGGCTACGAGCAGTACTTC. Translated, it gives CASSTRTGKEGYEQYF. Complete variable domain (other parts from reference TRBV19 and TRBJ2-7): DGGITQSPKYLFRKEGQNVTLSCEQNLNHDAMYWYRQDPGQGLRLIYYSQIVNDFQKGDIAEGYSVSREKKESFPLTVTSAQKNPTAFYLCASSTRTGKEGYEQYFGPGTRLTVT.

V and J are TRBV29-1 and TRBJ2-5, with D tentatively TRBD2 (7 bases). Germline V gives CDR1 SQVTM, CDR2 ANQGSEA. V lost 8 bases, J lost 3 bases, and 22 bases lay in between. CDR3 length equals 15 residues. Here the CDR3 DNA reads TGCAGCATCGTTGGTTCCGGGGGGCAAGAAGAGACCCAGTACTTC. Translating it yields CSIVGSGGQEETQYF.

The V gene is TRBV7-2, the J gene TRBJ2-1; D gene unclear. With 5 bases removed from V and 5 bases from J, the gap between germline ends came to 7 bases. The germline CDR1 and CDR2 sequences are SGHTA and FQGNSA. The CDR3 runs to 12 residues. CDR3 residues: CASSLSNNEQFF. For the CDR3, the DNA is TGTGCCAGCAGCCTCTCAAACAATGAGCAGTTCTTC.

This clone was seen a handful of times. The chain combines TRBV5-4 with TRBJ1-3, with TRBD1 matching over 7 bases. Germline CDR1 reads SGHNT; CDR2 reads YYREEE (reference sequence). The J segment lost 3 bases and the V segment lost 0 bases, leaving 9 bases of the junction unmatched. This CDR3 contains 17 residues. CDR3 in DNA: TGTGCCAGCAGCTTGGGAGGCAGGGGGTCATTTGGAAACACCATATATTTT. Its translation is CASSLGGRGSFGNTIYF.

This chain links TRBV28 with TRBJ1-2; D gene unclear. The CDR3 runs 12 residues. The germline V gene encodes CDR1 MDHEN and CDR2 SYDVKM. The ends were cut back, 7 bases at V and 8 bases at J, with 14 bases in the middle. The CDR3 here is CASTGRVVGYTF. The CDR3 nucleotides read TGTGCCAGCACCGGCAGAGTGGTCGGCTACACCTTC.

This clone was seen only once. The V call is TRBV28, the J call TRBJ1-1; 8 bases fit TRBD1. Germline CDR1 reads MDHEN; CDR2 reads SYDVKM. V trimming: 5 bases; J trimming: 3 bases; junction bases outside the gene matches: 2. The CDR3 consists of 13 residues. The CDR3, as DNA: TGTGCCAGCAGTCGACAGGGGTACACTGAAGCTTTCTTT. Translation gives CASSRQGYTEAFF.

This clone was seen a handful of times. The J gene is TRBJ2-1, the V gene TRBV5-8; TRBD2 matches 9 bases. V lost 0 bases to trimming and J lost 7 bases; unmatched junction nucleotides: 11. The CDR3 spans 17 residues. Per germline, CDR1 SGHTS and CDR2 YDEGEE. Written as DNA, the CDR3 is TGTGCCAGCAGCTTGGAGCGGGGGGTCCGATTTCGTAATGAGCAGTTCTTC. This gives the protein CASSLERGVRFRNEQFF.

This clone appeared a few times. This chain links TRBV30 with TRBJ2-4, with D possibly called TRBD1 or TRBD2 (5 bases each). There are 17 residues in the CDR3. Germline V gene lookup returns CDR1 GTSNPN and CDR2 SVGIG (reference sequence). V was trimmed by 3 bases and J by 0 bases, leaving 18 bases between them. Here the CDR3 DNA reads TGTGCCTGGAGCCGAGGGGCCGGGTTCGGAGCCAAAAACATTCAGTACTTC. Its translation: CAWSRGAGFGAKNIQYF.

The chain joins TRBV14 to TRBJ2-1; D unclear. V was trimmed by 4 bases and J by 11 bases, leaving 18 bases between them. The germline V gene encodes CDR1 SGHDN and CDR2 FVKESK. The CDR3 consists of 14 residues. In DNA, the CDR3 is TGTGCCAGCAGCCGGGCCGGAGACGGAGCCCAGCAGTTCTTC. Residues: CASSRAGDGAQQFF.

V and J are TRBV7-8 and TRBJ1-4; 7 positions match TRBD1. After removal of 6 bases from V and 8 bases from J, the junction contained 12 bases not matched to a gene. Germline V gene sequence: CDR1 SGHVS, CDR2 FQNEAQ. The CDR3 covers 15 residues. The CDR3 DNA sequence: TGTGCCAGCAGGGCATCAGGGGGGGAGGGAGAAAAACTGTTTTTT. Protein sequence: CASRASGGEGEKLFF.

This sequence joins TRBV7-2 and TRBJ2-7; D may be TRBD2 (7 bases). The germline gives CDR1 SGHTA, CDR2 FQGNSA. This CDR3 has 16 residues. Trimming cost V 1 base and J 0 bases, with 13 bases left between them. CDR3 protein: CASSLVGGTSSYEQYF. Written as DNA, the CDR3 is TGTGCCAGCAGCTTAGTGGGAGGGACAAGCTCCTACGAGCAGTACTTC.

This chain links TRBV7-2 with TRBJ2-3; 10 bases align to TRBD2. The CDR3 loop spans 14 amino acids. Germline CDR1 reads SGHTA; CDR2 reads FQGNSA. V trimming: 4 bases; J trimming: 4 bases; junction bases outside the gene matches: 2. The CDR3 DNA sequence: TGTGCCAGCAGCTCCGGACTAGCGGCAGATACGCAGTATTTT. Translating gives CASSSGLAADTQYF.